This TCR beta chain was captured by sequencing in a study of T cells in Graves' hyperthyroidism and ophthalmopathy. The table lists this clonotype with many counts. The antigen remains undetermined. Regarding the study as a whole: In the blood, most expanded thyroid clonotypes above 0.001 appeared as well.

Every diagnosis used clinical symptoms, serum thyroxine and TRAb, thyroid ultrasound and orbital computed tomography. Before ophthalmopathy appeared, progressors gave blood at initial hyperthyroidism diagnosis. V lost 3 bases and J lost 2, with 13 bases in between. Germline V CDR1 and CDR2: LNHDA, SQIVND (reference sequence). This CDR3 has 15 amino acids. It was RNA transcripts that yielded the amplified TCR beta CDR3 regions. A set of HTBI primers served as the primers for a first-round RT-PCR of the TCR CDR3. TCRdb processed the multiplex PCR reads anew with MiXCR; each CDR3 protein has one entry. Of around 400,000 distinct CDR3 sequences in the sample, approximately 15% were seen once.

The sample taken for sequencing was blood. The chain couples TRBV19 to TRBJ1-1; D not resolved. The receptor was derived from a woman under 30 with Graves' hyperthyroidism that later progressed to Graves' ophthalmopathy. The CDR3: CASSITGVQNTEAFF. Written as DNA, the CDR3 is TGTGCCAGTAGTATCACCGGTGTCCAAAACACTGAAGCTTTCTTT.